A single sample gave rise to the 20 T cell receptor beta chains below, sequenced in a study of blood T cell repertoires in COVID-19 (TCRdb year 2020). The method was the immunoSEQ multiplex PCR assay. TCRdb's version of the immuneACCESS table is confined to in-frame rearrangements and falls short of the full clone set. An unresolved V gene accounts for under half of the shortfall where checked; the remainder is of unknown origin. The sample table lists about 130,000 clones, roughly 77% of them with a count of one. Just under 5% of the sample comes from the top ten. Sequenced sample: peripheral blood. The source is a woman in her 70s with COVID-19, enrolled during active disease.

V is TRBV9 and J is TRBJ2-3; 7 bases fit TRBD1. The CDR3 runs to 16 residues. V shed 4 bases and J 3 bases; nucleotides not matched to a gene: 11. Germline CDR1 SGDLS, CDR2 YYNGEE. CDR3 DNA sequence: TGTGCCAGCAGCTTTAGACAGGGCGACGGGACAGATACGCAGTATTTT. Its translation: CASSFRQGDGTDTQYF.

The chain has TRBV4-1 and TRBJ1-4; D unclear. Germline V gene lookup returns CDR1 MGHRA and CDR2 YSYEKL. The CDR3 covers 16 residues. V gave up 3 bases and J gave up 1 base, with 12 bases separating them. For the CDR3, the DNA is TGCGCCAGCAGCCATAGCCCGGCGGGAACTAATGAAAAACTGTTTTTT. Protein product: CASSHSPAGTNEKLFF.

This clone has a handful of counts. The rearrangement links TRBV5-1 to TRBJ1-2; 11 bases align to TRBD1. The germline V gene has CDR1 SGHRS and CDR2 YFSETQ. V was pared by 3 bases and J by 4 bases, with 5 bases of the junction left unmatched. This CDR3 contains 15 residues. CDR3: CASSSGGTGGYGYTF. CDR3 bases: TGCGCCAGCAGCTCGGGCGGGACAGGGGGCTATGGCTACACCTTC.

The chain recombines TRBV4-2 with TRBJ2-2, with D perhaps matching TRBD2 (5 bases). The germline CDR1 and CDR2 sequences are LGHNA and YNFKEQ. The CDR3 loop spans 16 amino acids. V lost 0 bases and J lost 0, with 8 bases in between. CDR3 residues: CASSQDPGTNTGELFF. The CDR3 DNA reads as TGTGCCAGCAGCCAAGACCCGGGGACGAACACCGGGGAGCTGTTTTTT.

The chain couples TRBV5-6 to TRBJ1-3; tentatively, D is TRBD1 (6 bases). The CDR3 extends over 13 amino acids. Trimming stripped 1 base from V and 8 bases from J, with 10 bases between. The germline V gene has CDR1 SGHDT and CDR2 YYEEEE. The CDR3 coding sequence is TGTGCCAGCAGCTTGTATGGGGGCGACACCATATATTTT. Protein sequence: CASSLYGGDTIYF.

This chain links TRBV2 with TRBJ1-5, with D possibly being TRBD1 (5 bases). Trimming left V 5 bases short and J 4 bases short, with 9 bases between. Germline assignment: CDR1 SNHLY and CDR2 FYNNEI. This CDR3 has 13 residues. CDR3 in amino acids: CASSSGTNQPQHF. The DNA of the CDR3 is TGTGCCAGCAGTTCCGGGACTAATCAGCCCCAGCATTTT.

The CDR3 DNA reads as TGTGCCAGCAGACCGGGAGGGGCGAACACTGAAGCTTTCTTT. Residues: CASRPGGANTEAFF. The rearrangement joins TRBV27 to TRBJ1-1, with D possibly TRBD1 on 5 matching bases. CDR3 length: 14 amino acids. Trimming stripped 6 bases from V and 1 base from J, with 12 bases between. Germline V gene data show CDR1 as MNHEY and CDR2 as SMNVEV (reference sequence).

This chain uses TRBV30 with TRBJ2-5; D is possibly TRBD2 (6 bases). V was cut by 1 base and J by 2 bases, with 20 bases left in between. There are 17 residues in the CDR3. Germline values: CDR1 GTSNPN, CDR2 SVGIG (reference sequence). CDR3: CAWSGRGAGKNQETQYF. The CDR3 DNA sequence: TGTGCCTGGAGTGGACGCGGGGCGGGGAAAAATCAAGAGACCCAGTACTTC.

In this sample, this clone turned up many times. The chain recombines TRBV4-1 with TRBJ2-2, with a weak D call TRBD1 (6 bases). V shed 6 bases and J shed 10 bases, with 18 bases lying between them. The germline CDR1 and CDR2 sequences are MGHRA and YSYEKL. The CDR3 is 14 residues long. CDR3 bases: TGCGCCAGCAGTCTCCGGGACACCCTCGCGGAGCTGTTTTTT. It yields the protein CASSLRDTLAELFF.

The chain carries TRBV9 and TRBJ1-2; unclear D gene. The germline CDR1 and CDR2 sequences are SGDLS and YYNGEE. Trimming removed 0 bases from V and 4 bases from J, with 7 bases in between. This CDR3 has 13 residues. This CDR3 is CASSVDGLYGYTF. For the CDR3, the DNA is TGTGCCAGCAGCGTAGACGGACTCTATGGCTACACCTTC.

Points on this clone: A read error may account for a junction end that differs from germline. V usage is TRBV6-1 and J usage is TRBJ1-1, with D possibly matching TRBD1 (5 bases). The CDR3 contains 17 residues. Germline CDR1 MNHNS, CDR2 SASEGT. The CDR3 coding sequence is TGTGCCAGCACTGAACTCACCGGGGGAACATTAAGAACTGAAGCTTTCTTT. The encoded protein is CASTELTGGTLRTEAFF.

The J gene is TRBJ1-1, the V gene TRBV10-3, with D unclear. The CDR3 is 14 amino acids. Germline V gene data show CDR1 as ENHRY and CDR2 as SYGVKD. The V and J ends lost 2 bases and 1 base respectively, with 8 bases between them. Written as DNA, the CDR3 is TGTGCCATCAGTGAGGGGCAGAAGAACACTGAAGCTTTCTTT. Translated: CAISEGQKNTEAFF.

The chain links TRBV2 to TRBJ1-2; 7 bases map to TRBD1. Per the germline V gene, CDR1 is SNHLY and CDR2 is FYNNEI. Trimming removed 3 bases from V and 8 bases from J; junction bases left unmatched: 12. The CDR3 loop spans 15 amino acids. CDR3 region: CASSDFGTVQGGYTF. The CDR3 DNA reads as TGTGCCAGCAGTGATTTTGGGACAGTCCAGGGGGGCTACACCTTC.

The chain uses TRBV7-8 and TRBJ1-1, with D possibly matching TRBD1 (6 bases). There are 14 residues in the CDR3. V lost 5 bases and J lost 3, with 13 bases in between. CDR1 is SGHVS and CDR2 is FQNEAQ in the germline V gene. CDR3 in amino acids: CASSVRGRDTEAFF. CDR3 DNA: TGTGCCAGCAGCGTCAGGGGTCGAGACACTGAAGCTTTCTTT.

The V gene is TRBV10-3, the J gene TRBJ2-1; 9 positions agree with TRBD2. With V trimmed by 0 bases and J by 5 bases, 2 bases remained unmatched. CDR1 is ENHRY and CDR2 is SYGVKD in the germline V gene. This CDR3 contains 15 residues. In nucleotides, the CDR3 is TGTGCCATCAGTGAGTCCTCTAGCGGGGACAATGAGCAGTTCTTC. Residues: CAISESSSGDNEQFF.

The chain is built from TRBV5-8 and TRBJ2-2, with no clear D. V dropped 4 bases and J dropped 4 bases, with 8 bases sitting between them. Germline-derived CDR1 and CDR2 are SGHTS and YDEGEE. CDR3 length: 13 amino acids. CDR3 in amino acids: CASSPRVTGELFF. CDR3 in DNA: TGTGCCAGCAGCCCTCGGGTCACCGGGGAGCTGTTTTTT.

This chain joins TRBV15 and TRBJ2-1; D is unclear. Germline V CDR1 and CDR2: LNHNV, YYDKDF (reference sequence). The CDR3 is made up of 14 amino acids. V lost 0 bases and J lost 9, with 12 bases in between. CDR3 DNA sequence: TGTGCCACCAGCAGAGATAAGGCGGTGGGTGAGCAGTTCTTC. Its translation is CATSRDKAVGEQFF.

V is TRBV5-6 and J is TRBJ2-3, with D maybe TRBD1 (6 bases). Trimming removed 2 bases from V and 6 bases from J, with 19 bases in between. The germline V gene encodes CDR1 SGHDT and CDR2 YYEEEE. The length of the CDR3 is 16 residues. CDR3 residues: CASSFWDKAPADTQYF. CDR3 in DNA: TGTGCCAGCAGCTTCTGGGACAAGGCCCCTGCTGATACGCAGTATTTT.

This clone was seen once. The J gene is TRBJ2-3, the V gene TRBV28; D is uncertain. V was cut by 5 bases and J by 6 bases, with 9 bases left in between. This CDR3 spans 12 amino acids. The V gene's germline CDR1 is MDHEN and CDR2 SYDVKM. The CDR3 here is CASSLELDTQYF. CDR3 in DNA: TGTGCCAGCAGTCTGGAGTTGGATACGCAGTATTTT. Drawing the rest from reference TRBV28 and TRBJ2-3, the complete variable domain is DVKVTQSSRYLVKRTGEKVFLECVQDMDHENMFWYRQDPGLGLRLIYFSYDVKMKEKGDIPEGYSVSREKKERFSLILESASTNQTSMYLCASSLELDTQYFGPGTRLTVL.

The chain combines TRBV6-5 with TRBJ2-1; no clear D. CDR1 MNHEY and CDR2 SVGAGI come from the germline V gene. V lost 4 bases and J lost 8, with 6 bases in between. The CDR3 contains 11 residues. CDR3 DNA sequence: TGTGCCAGCAGTTCTTATGATGAGCAGTTCTTC. Translating it yields CASSSYDEQFF.